This T cell receptor (beta chain) was obtained from a study of identical twins. Findings of the study overall: Its conclusions, products of cross-sectional statistical analysis, did not come from following the same donors. Invariant MAIT and iNKT cells are populations that could partly confound zero-insertion analyses.

Each CDR3 protein is one row after TCRdb ran MiXCR on the 5' RACE reads. The repertoire has about 450,000 distinct CDR3 sequences, roughly 18% of them found once; the top ten carry approximately 12%. Per the germline V gene, CDR1 is SGHDN and CDR2 is FVKESK. The J segment lost 15 bases and the V segment lost 1 base, leaving 5 bases of the junction unmatched. The CDR3 totals 12 residues. Concerning this clonotype itself: The antigen remains undetermined.

Specimen: naive T cells sorted from blood. This chain joins TRBV14 and TRBJ2-1; 8 bases agree with TRBD1. The clonotype was recovered from a man aged 45-60 years in good health. The CDR3 region has the DNA TGTGCCAGCAGCCAAGTGGGGGACAGGATGTTCTTC. It is translated as CASSQVGDRMFF. Together with reference TRBV14 and TRBJ2-1, the CDR3 gives the full variable domain: EAGVTQFPSHSVIEKGQTVTLRCDPISGHDNLYWYRRVMGKEIKFLLHFVKESKQDESGMPNNRFLAERTGGTYSTLKVQPAELEDSGVYFCASSQVGDRMFFGPGTRLTVL.